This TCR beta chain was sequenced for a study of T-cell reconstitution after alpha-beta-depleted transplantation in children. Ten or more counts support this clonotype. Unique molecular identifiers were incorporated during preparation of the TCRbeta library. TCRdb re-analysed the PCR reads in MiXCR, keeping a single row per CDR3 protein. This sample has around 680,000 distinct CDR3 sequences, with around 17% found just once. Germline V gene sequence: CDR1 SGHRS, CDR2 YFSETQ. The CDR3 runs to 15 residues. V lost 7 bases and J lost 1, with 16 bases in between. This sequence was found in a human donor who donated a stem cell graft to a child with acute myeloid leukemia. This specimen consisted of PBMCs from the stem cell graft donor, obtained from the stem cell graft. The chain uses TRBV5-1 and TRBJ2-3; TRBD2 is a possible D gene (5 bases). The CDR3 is CASADSSARTDTQYF. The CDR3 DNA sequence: TGCGCCAGCGCGGACTCTTCGGCCCGCACAGATACGCAGTATTTT. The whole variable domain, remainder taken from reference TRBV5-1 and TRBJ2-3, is KAGVTQTPRYLIKTRGQQVTLSCSPISGHRSVSWYQQTPGQGLQFLFEYFSETQRNKGNFPGRFSGRQFSNSRSEMNVSTLELGDSALYLCASADSSARTDTQYFGPGTRLTVL.